One and the same sample provided the 10 T cell receptor beta chains below, sequenced in a study of blood T cell repertoires in COVID-19. Some clones are missing from TCRdb's copy, which holds only in-frame ones; the method was immunoSEQ multiplex PCR. Among about 270,000 clones listed, less than 85% were seen once. The sequencing input was peripheral blood. The receptors were sampled from a woman under 30 with acute or convalescent COVID-19.

The V and J genes are TRBV5-1 and TRBJ2-5; 8 positions match TRBD2. Germline-derived CDR1 and CDR2 are SGHRS and YFSETQ. The CDR3 contains 14 residues. V trimming: 2 bases; J trimming: 1 base; junction bases outside the gene matches: 1. The CDR3 nucleotides are TGCGCCAGCAGCTTTACTAGCGGCCAAGAGACCCAGTACTTC. Translated, it gives CASSFTSGQETQYF. The full variable domain, in which reference TRBV5-1 and TRBJ2-5 provide the parts outside the CDR3, is KAGVTQTPRYLIKTRGQQVTLSCSPISGHRSVSWYQQTPGQGLQFLFEYFSETQRNKGNFPGRFSGRQFSNSRSEMNVSTLELGDSALYLCASSFTSGQETQYFGPGTRLLVL.

The V gene is TRBV6-2 or TRBV6-3, the J gene TRBJ2-7; D perhaps matches TRBD2 (5 bases). Germline V gives CDR1 MNHEY, CDR2 SVGEGT. Deletions cut 0 bases from V and 2 bases from J, with 5 bases between. This CDR3 contains 13 residues. Written as DNA, the CDR3 is TGTGCCAGCAGTTACTCCGGGGCCTACGAGCAGTACTTC. Its translation: CASSYSGAYEQYF.

V and J are TRBV27 and TRBJ1-2; D gene unclear. The CDR3 runs to 15 residues. CDR1 and CDR2 (germline): MNHEY, SMNVEV (reference sequence). V was clipped by 2 bases and J by 5 bases, with 15 bases between them. CDR3 region: CASSLRGLQGYGYTF. In DNA form, the CDR3 reads TGTGCCAGCAGTTTACGCGGGTTACAAGGTTATGGCTACACCTTC.

This rearrangement joins TRBV5-5 to TRBJ2-5, with 15 bases that match TRBD2. The ends lost 2 bases at V and 5 bases at J; junction bases unmatched: 1. This CDR3 comprises 15 residues. Germline V gene sequence: CDR1 SGHKS, CDR2 YYEKEE (reference sequence). The CDR3 region is CASSFGTSGRETQYF. Written as DNA, the CDR3 is TGTGCCAGCAGCTTTGGGACTAGCGGGAGGGAGACCCAGTACTTC.

The CDR3 sequence is CASSEPLSYEQYF. CDR3 sequence (DNA): TGTGCCAGCAGTGAACCGTTGTCCTACGAGCAGTACTTC. The chain employs TRBV6-1 and TRBJ2-7; no clear D gene. CDR3 length equals 13 residues. V was clipped by 2 bases and J by 1 base, with 6 bases between them. The V gene's germline CDR1 is MNHNS and CDR2 SASEGT.

This clone was observed a few times. The J gene is TRBJ2-2, the V gene TRBV6-4; D is perhaps TRBD1 (5 bases). This CDR3 is built from 14 residues. Germline V gene data show CDR1 as MRHNA and CDR2 as SNTAGT. V was pared by 3 bases and J by 2 bases, with 7 bases between. This CDR3 reads CASSEGQNTGELFF. The CDR3 DNA reads TGTGCCAGCAGTGAAGGACAAAACACCGGGGAGCTGTTTTTT.

CDR3 coding DNA: TGTGCCAGCAGTTTGCGGACTAGCGGGAACCTCCACGGGGAGCTGTTTTTT. This gives the protein CASSLRTSGNLHGELFF. The J gene is TRBJ2-2, the V gene TRBV28; TRBD2 aligns across 12 bases. The CDR3 is made up of 17 amino acids. Germline-derived CDR1 and CDR2 are MDHEN and SYDVKM. V was pared by 3 bases and J by 7 bases, with 9 bases of the junction left unmatched.

The rearrangement links TRBV4-3 to TRBJ1-2; D possibly corresponds to TRBD1 (6 bases). Germline V CDR1 and CDR2: LGHNA, YSLEER. The V gene lost 0 bases and the J gene lost 1 base, with 9 bases spanning the gap. The CDR3 spans 15 residues. The CDR3: CASSQDRGRNYGYTF. Here the CDR3 DNA reads TGCGCCAGCAGCCAAGACAGGGGCCGTAACTATGGCTACACCTTC.

The V and J genes are TRBV9 and TRBJ2-1; no clear D. The CDR3 runs 13 residues. The germline V gene has CDR1 SGDLS and CDR2 YYNGEE. Trimming shortened V by 1 base and J by 4 bases, and 6 bases separated the two germline ends. The CDR3 DNA sequence: TGTGCCAGCAGCGTATGGCAATACAATGAGCAGTTCTTC. This gives the protein CASSVWQYNEQFF.

The chain uses TRBV7-8 and TRBJ2-1; no firm D call. The CDR3 consists of 12 residues. CDR1 is SGHVS, CDR2 FQNEAQ, per germline. V was shortened by 5 bases and J by 8 bases, with 10 bases between the two germline ends. As DNA, the CDR3 is TGTGCCAGCAGCCGAAACGAGGATGAGCAGTTCTTC. Translating gives CASSRNEDEQFF.